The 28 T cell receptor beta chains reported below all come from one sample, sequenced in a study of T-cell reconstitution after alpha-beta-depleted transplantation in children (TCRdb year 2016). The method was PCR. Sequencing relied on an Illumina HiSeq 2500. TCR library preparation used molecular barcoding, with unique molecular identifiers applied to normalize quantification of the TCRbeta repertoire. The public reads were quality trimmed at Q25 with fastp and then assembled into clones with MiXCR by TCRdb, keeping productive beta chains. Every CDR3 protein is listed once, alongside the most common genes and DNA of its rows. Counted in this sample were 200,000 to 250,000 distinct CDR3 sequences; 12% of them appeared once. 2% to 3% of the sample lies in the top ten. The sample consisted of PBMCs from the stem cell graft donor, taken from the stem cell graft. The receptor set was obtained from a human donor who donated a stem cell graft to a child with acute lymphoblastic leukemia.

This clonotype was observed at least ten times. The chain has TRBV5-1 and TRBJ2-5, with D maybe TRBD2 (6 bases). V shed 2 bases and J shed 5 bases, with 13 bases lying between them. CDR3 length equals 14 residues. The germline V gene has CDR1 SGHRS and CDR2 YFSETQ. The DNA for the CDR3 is TGCGCCAGCAGCTTAAAAGCGGGTGTGGAGACCCAGTACTTC. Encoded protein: CASSLKAGVETQYF.

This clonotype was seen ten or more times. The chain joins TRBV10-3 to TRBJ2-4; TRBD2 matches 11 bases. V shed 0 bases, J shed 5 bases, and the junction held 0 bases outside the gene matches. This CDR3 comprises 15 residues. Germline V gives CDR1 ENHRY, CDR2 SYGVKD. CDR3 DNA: TGTGCCATCAGTGAGTCGGGACTAGCGGAAAACATTCAGTACTTC. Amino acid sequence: CAISESGLAENIQYF.

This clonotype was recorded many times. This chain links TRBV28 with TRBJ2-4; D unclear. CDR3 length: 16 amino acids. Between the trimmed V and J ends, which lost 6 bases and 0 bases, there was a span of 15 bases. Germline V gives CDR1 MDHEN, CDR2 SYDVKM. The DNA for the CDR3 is TGTGCCAGCAGCACGACAAGAAATCTAGCCAAAAACATTCAGTACTTC. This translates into CASSTTRNLAKNIQYF.

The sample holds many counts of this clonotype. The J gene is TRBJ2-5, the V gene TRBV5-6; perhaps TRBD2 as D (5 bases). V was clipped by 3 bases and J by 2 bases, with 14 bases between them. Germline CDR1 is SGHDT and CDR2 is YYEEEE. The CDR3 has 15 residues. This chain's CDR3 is CASSSILDNQETQYF. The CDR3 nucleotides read TGTGCCAGCAGCTCGATACTAGACAATCAAGAGACCCAGTACTTC.

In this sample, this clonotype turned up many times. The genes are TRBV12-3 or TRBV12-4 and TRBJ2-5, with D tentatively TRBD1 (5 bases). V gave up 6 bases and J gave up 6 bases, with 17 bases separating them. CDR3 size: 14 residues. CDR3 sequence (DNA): TGTGCCAGCAGCCCCCGTGGGGCCCTCAAGACCCAGTACTTC. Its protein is CASSPRGALKTQYF.

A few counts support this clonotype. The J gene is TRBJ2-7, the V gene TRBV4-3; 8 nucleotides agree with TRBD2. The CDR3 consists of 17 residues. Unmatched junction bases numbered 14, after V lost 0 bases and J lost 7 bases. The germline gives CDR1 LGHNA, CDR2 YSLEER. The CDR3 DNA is TGCGCCAGCAGCCAAGATTTCCCCGGGAGGGCCGTCGGGGAGCAGTACTTC. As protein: CASSQDFPGRAVGEQYF.

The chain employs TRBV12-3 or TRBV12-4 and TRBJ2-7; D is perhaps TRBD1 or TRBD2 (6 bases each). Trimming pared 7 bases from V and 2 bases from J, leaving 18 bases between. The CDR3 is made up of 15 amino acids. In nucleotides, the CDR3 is TGTGCCAGCAACCCCCGTGGGGGGCCCACCTACGAGCAGTACTTC. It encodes CASNPRGGPTYEQYF.

The CDR3 here is CASSVRAGETQYF. The DNA for the CDR3 is TGTGCCAGCAGTGTCCGCGCGGGGGAGACCCAGTACTTC. The chain joins TRBV2 to TRBJ2-5; TRBD2 might be the D (6 bases). V was shortened by 4 bases and J by 5 bases, with 11 bases between the two germline ends. Germline V lookup: CDR1 SNHLY, CDR2 FYNNEI. The length of the CDR3 is 13 residues.

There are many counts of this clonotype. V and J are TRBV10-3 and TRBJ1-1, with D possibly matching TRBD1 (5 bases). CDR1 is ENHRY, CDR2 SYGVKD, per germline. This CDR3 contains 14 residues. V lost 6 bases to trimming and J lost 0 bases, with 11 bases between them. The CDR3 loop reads CAIRGGDLNTEAFF. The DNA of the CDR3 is TGTGCCATCAGGGGAGGGGACTTGAACACTGAAGCTTTCTTT.

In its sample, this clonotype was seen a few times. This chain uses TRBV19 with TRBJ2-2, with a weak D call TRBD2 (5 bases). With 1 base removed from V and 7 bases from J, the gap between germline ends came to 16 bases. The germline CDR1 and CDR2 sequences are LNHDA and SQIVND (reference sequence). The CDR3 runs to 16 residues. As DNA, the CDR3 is TGTGCCAGTAGTATAGCGGAGGTGTGGCAAGGCGGGGAGCTGTTTTTT. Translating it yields CASSIAEVWQGGELFF.

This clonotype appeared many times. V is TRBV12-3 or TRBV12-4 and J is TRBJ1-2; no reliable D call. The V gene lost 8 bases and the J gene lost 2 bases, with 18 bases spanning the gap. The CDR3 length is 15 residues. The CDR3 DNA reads TGTGCCAGCGGTGGCAGTGCCTCCTCAAACTATGGCTACACCTTC. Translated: CASGGSASSNYGYTF.

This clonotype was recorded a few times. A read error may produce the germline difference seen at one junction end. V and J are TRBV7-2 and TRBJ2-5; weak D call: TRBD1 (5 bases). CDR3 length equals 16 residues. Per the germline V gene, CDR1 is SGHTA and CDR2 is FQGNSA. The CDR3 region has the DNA TGTGCCAGCACCTTAGCAGGGCAGGGTGTGTCAGAGACCCAGTACTTC. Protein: CASTLAGQGVSETQYF.

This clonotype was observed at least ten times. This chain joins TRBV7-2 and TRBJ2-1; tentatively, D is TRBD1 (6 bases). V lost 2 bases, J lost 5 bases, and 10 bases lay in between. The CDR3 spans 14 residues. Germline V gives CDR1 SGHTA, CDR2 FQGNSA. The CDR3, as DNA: TGTGCCAGCAGCTTACGGGACAAGAACAATGAGCAGTTCTTC. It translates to CASSLRDKNNEQFF.

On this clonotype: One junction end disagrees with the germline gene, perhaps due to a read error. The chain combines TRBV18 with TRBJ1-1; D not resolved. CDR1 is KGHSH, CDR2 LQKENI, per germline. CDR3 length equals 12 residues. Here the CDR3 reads CARSPLNTEAFF. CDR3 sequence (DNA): TGTGCCAGATCACCACTTAACACTGAAGCTTTCTTT.

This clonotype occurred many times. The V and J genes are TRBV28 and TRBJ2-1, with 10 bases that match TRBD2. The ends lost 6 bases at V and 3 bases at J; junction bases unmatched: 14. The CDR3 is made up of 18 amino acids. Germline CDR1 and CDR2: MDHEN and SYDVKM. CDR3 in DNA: TGTGCCAGCAGCCCGGGCCTAGGGCCTAGCGGGGGCTACAATGAGCAGTTCTTC. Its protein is CASSPGLGPSGGYNEQFF.

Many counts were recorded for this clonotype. The CDR3 nucleotides read TGTGCCAGCAGCGCGGAGACGGGGGGGAGTTCACCCCTCCACTTT. It yields the protein CASSAETGGSSPLHF. The V call is TRBV9, the J call TRBJ1-6, with a weak D call TRBD1 (5 bases). This CDR3 is 15 amino acids long. Germline V gene data show CDR1 as SGDLS and CDR2 as YYNGEE. The ends were cut back, 3 bases at V and 9 bases at J, with 16 bases in the middle.

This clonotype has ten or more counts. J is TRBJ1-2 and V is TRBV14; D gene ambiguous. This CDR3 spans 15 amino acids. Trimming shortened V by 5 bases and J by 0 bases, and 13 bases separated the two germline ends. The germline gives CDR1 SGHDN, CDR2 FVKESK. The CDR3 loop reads CASSNRHPTNYGYTF. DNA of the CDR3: TGTGCCAGCAGCAACCGACATCCCACTAACTATGGCTACACCTTC.

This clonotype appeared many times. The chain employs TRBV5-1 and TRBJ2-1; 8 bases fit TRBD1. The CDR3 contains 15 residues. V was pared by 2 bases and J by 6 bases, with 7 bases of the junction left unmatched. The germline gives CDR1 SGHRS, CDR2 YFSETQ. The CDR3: CASSLRTGSPNEQFF. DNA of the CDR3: TGCGCCAGCAGCTTAAGGACAGGGTCTCCCAATGAGCAGTTCTTC.

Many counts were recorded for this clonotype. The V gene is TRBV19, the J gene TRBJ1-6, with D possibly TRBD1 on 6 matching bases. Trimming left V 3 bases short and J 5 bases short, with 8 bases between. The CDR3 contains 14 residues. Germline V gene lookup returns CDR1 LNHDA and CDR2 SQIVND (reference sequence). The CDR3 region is CASSMGADNSPLHF. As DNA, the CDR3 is TGTGCCAGTAGTATGGGGGCGGATAATTCACCCCTCCACTTT.

The CDR3 coding sequence is TGTGCCAGCAGTCACCAGGGACACAATGAGCAGTTCTTC. Translated: CASSHQGHNEQFF. J is TRBJ2-1 and V is TRBV27; either TRBD1 or TRBD2 may supply D (5 bases each). Germline loops: CDR1 MNHEY, CDR2 SMNVEV (reference sequence). The CDR3 sequence is 13 residues long. V lost 5 bases, J lost 5 bases, and 10 bases lay in between.

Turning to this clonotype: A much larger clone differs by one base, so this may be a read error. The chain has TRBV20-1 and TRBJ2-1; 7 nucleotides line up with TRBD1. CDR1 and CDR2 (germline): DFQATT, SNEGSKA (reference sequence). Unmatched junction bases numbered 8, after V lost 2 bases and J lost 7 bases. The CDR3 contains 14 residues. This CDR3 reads CSARPTGQVNEQFF. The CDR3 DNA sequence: TGCAGTGCTAGACCCACAGGACAGGTTAATGAGCAGTTCTTC.

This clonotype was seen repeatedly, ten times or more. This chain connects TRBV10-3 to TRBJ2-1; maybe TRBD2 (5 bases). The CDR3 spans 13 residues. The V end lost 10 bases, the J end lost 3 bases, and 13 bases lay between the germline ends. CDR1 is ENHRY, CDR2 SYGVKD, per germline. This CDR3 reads CATINRDYNEQFF. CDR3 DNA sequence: TGTGCCACCATAAACCGGGACTACAATGAGCAGTTCTTC.

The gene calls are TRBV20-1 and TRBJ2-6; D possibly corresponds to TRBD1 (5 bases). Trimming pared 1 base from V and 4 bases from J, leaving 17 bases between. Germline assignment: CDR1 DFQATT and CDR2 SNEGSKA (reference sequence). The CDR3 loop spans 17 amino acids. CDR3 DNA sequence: TGCAGTGCTAGAGTGGGGCAGGGAAATTCCGGGGCCAACGTCCTGACTTTC. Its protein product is CSARVGQGNSGANVLTF.

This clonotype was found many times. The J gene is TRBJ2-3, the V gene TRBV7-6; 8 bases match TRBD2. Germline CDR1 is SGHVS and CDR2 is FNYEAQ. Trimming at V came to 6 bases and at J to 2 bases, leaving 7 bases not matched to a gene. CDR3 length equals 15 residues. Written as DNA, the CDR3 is TGTGCCAGCAGTTGGCGGGGGGCGTACACAGATACGCAGTATTTT. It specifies CASSWRGAYTDTQYF.

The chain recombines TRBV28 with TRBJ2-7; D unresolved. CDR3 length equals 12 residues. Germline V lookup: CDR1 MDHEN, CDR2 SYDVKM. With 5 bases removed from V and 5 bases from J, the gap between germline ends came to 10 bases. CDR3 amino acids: CASSKIGHEQYF. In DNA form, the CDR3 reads TGTGCCAGCAGTAAGATCGGACACGAGCAGTACTTC.

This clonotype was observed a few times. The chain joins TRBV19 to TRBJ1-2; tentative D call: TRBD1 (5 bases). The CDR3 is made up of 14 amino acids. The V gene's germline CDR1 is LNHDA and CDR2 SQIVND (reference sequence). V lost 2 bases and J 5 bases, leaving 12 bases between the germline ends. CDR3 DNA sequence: TGTGCCAGTAGTATACAACGGGGCAGATATGGCTACACCTTC. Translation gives CASSIQRGRYGYTF.

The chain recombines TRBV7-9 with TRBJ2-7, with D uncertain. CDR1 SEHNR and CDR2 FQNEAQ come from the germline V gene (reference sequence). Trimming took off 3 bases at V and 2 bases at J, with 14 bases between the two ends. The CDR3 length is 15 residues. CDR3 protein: CASSFAADGPYEQYF. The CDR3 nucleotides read TGTGCCAGCAGCTTCGCGGCGGACGGACCCTACGAGCAGTACTTC.

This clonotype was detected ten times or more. CDR3 nucleotides: TGCGCCAGCAGCTTGGTCTTACCGGGACAGGGGTATGGCTACACCTTC. Translated, it gives CASSLVLPGQGYGYTF. The chain joins TRBV5-1 to TRBJ1-2; 10 bases are a match to TRBD1. CDR3 length: 16 residues. V shed 0 bases and J 5 bases; nucleotides not matched to a gene: 7. Germline V gives CDR1 SGHRS, CDR2 YFSETQ.